This T cell receptor (beta chain) was captured by sequencing in a study of cytomegalovirus exposure and HLA in healthy donors. Though nominally healthy at sampling, donors likely had unrecorded immune exposures. Germline-derived CDR1 and CDR2 are LGHNA and YNFKEQ. The germline V and J ends were trimmed by 1 base and 6 bases, with 12 bases remaining between them. The CDR3 runs 14 residues. In the PCR, 60 Vbeta and 13 Jbeta primers were used. Here immunoSEQ multiplex PCR was the method, and the copy in TCRdb shows in-frame clones only, minus some. Of 100,000 to 150,000 clones listed, 75% to 85% are singletons. This clone was seen a single time.

The V and J genes are TRBV4-2 and TRBJ1-2; D might be TRBD1 (5 bases). Sequencing input: PBMCs. This clonotype originated in a man aged 40-49 years in good health and CMV-seronegative. The CDR3 DNA sequence: TGTGCCAGCAGCCAAGGACAGACAAACGATGGCTACACCTTC. Translation gives CASSQGQTNDGYTF.